This TCR beta chain is from a study of PD-L1 blockade in urothelial cancer. Study as a whole: About 90% of the 29 patients comprised males who had bladder-origin urothelial cancer. Blood underwent analysis 3 weeks (second dose) and 6 weeks after treatment began.

This clone was counted between two and nine times. Urothelial carcinoma affected the patients, and it was locally advanced or metastatic. PCRs each included synthetic TCR analog templates spiked in. Clones were read by immunoSEQ multiplex PCR, and TCRdb kept only the in-frame ones, dropping some. The repertoire holds about 52,000 clones, with around 77% as singletons. CDR3 length: 15 residues. Trimming removed 2 bases from V and 1 base from J; junction bases left unmatched: 5. Germline lookup yields CDR1 SGHDT and CDR2 YYEEEE. Here the sequenced sample was PBMCs, taken around atezolizumab (anti-PD-L1) treatment. The chain couples TRBV5-6 to TRBJ1-1; 7 bases line up with TRBD1. This TCR was recovered from a man between 65 and 85 years old with urothelial cancer. CDR3 in amino acids: CASSFRYRGNTEAFF. CDR3 sequence (DNA): TGTGCCAGCAGCTTTAGGTACAGGGGGAACACTGAAGCTTTCTTT. The whole variable domain, remainder taken from reference TRBV5-6 and TRBJ1-1, is DAGVTQSPTHLIKTRGQQVTLRCSPKSGHDTVSWYQQALGQGPQFIFQYYEEEERQRGNFPDRFSGHQFPNYSSELNVNALLLGDSALYLCASSFRYRGNTEAFFGQGTRLTVV.